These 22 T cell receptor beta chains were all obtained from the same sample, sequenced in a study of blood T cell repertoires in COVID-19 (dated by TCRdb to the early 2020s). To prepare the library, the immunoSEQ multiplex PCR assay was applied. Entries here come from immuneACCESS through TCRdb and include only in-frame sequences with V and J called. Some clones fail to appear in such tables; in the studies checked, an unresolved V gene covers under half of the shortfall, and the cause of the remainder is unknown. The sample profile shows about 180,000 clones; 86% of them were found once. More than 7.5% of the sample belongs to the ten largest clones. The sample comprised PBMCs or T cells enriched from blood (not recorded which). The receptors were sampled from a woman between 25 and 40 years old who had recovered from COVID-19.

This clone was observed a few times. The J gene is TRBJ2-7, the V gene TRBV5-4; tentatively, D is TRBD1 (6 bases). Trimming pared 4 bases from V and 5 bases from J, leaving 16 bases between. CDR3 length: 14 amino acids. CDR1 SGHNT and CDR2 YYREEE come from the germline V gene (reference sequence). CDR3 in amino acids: CASSRVQGNHEQYF. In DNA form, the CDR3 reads TGTGCCAGCAGCCGAGTGCAGGGGAACCACGAGCAGTACTTC.

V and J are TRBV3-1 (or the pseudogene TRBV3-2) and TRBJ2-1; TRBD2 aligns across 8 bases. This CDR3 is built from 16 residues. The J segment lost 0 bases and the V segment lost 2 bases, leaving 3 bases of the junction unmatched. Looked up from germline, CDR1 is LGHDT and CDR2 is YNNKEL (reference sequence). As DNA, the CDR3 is TGTGCCAGCAGCCAACCGAGCGGGAGCTCCTACAATGAGCAGTTCTTC. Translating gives CASSQPSGSSYNEQFF.

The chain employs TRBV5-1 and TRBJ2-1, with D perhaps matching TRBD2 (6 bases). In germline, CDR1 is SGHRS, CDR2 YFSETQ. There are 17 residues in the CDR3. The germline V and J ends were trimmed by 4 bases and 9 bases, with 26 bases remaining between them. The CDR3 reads CASSPPGIAVNGGEQFF. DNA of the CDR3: TGCGCCAGCAGCCCGCCTGGGATAGCGGTAAACGGAGGTGAGCAGTTCTTC.

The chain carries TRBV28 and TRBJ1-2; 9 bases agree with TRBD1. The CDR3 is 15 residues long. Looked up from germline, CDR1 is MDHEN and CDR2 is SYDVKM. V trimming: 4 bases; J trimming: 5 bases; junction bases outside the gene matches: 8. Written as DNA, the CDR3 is TGTGCCAGCAGTTACAACAGGGGGCGACGGTATGGCTACACCTTC. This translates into CASSYNRGRRYGYTF.

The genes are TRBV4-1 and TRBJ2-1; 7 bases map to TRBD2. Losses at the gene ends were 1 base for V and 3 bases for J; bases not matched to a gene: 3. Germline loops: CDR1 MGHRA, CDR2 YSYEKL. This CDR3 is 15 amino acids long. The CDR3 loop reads CASSQGSGVYNEQFF. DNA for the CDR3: TGCGCCAGCAGCCAAGGAAGCGGGGTCTACAATGAGCAGTTCTTC.

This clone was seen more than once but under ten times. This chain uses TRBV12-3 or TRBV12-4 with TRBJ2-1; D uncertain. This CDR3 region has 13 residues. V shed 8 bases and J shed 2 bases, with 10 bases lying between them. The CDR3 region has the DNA TGTGCCAGCGGCGGTAGCACCTACAATGAGCAGTTCTTC. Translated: CASGGSTYNEQFF.

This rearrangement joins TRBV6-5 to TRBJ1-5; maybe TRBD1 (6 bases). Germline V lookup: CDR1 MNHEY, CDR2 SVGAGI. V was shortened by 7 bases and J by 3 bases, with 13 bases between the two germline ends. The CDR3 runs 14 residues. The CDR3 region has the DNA TGTGCCAGCATATTCGGACAGTTCAATCAGCCCCAGCATTTT. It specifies CASIFGQFNQPQHF.

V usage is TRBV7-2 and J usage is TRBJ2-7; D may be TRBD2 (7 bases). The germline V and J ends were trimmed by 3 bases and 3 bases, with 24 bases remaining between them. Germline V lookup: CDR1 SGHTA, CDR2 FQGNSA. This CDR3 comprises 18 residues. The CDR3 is CASSLTVGAGVPLYEQYF. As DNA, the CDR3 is TGTGCCAGCAGCTTGACGGTGGGGGCGGGAGTCCCCCTCTACGAGCAGTACTTC.

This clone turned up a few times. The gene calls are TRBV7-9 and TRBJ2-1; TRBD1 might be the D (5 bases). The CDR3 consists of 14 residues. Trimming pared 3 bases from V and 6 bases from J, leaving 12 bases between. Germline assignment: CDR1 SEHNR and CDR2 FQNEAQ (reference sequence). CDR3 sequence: CASSFTGMVNEQFF. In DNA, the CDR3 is TGTGCCAGCAGCTTCACAGGTATGGTCAATGAGCAGTTCTTC.

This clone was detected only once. This CDR3 is CASSLSRYNQPQHF. CDR3 nucleotides: TGTGCCAGCAGCTTAAGTCGGTACAATCAGCCCCAGCATTTT. This chain joins TRBV7-2 and TRBJ1-5; no firm D call. The CDR3 is made up of 14 amino acids. The V end lost 2 bases, the J end lost 3 bases, and 8 bases lay between the germline ends. Germline values: CDR1 SGHTA, CDR2 FQGNSA.

This CDR3 is CASSQFQSNEKLFF. The CDR3 nucleotides are TGTGCCAGCAGCCAATTCCAGTCCAATGAAAAACTGTTTTTT. This chain connects TRBV14 to TRBJ1-4; unclear D gene. CDR1 is SGHDN, CDR2 FVKESK, per germline. The CDR3 totals 14 residues. Trimming removed 2 bases from V and 5 bases from J, with 9 bases in between.

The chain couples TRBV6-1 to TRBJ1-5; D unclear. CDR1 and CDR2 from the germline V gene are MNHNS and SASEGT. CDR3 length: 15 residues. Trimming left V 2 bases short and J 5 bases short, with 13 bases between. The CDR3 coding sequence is TGTGCCAGCAGTGAAAACGGCCCACAGTATCAGCCCCAGCATTTT. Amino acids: CASSENGPQYQPQHF.

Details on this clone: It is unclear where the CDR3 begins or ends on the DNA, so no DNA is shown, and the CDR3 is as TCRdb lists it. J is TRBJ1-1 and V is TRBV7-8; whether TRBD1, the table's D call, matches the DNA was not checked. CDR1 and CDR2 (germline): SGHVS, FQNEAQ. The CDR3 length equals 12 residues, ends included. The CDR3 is CASSFGTGTSFF.

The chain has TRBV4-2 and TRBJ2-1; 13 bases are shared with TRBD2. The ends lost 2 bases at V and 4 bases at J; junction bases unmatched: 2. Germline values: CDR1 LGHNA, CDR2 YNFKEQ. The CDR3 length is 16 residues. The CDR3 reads CASSQSGLAGYNEQFF. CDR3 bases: TGTGCCAGCAGCCAATCGGGACTAGCGGGGTACAATGAGCAGTTCTTC.

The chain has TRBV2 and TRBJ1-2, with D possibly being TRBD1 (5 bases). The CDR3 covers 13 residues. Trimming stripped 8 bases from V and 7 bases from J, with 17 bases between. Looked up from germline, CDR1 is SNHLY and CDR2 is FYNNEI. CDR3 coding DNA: TGTGCCAGCGGGGCCATTGAAGGCCGTGGCTACACCTTC. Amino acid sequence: CASGAIEGRGYTF.

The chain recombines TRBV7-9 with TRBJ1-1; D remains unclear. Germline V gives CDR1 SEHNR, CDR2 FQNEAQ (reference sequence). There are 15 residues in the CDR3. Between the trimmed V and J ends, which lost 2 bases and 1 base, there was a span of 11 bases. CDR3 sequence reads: CASSLFMLENTEAFF. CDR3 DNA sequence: TGTGCCAGCAGCTTATTTATGTTAGAGAACACTGAAGCTTTCTTT.

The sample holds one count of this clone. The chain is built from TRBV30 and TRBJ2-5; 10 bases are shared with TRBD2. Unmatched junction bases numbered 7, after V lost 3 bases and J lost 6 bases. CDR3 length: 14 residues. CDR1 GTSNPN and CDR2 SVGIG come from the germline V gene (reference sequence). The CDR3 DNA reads TGTGCCTGGAGGGATGAAGCGGGAGGGAAGACCCAGTACTTC. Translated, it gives CAWRDEAGGKTQYF.

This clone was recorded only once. The CDR3 region is CASSQLPARDTQYF. The CDR3 DNA follows: TGCGCCAGCAGCCAACTTCCTGCGAGAGATACGCAGTATTTT. The rearrangement links TRBV4-1 to TRBJ2-3; D is ambiguous. This CDR3 region has 14 residues. Looked up from germline, CDR1 is MGHRA and CDR2 is YSYEKL. Trimming took off 2 bases at V and 5 bases at J, with 11 bases between the two ends.

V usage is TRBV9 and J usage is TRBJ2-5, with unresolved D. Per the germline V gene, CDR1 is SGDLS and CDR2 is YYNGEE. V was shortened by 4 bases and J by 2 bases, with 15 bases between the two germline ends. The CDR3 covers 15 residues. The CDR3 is CASSPPDWRQETQYF. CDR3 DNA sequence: TGTGCCAGCAGCCCTCCGGATTGGAGACAAGAGACCCAGTACTTC.

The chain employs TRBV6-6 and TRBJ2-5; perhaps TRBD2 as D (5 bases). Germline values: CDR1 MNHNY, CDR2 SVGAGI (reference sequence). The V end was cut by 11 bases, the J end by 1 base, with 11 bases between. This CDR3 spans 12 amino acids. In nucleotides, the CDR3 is TGTGCCGGAGGACTCGGCCAAGAGACCCAGTACTTC. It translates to CAGGLGQETQYF.

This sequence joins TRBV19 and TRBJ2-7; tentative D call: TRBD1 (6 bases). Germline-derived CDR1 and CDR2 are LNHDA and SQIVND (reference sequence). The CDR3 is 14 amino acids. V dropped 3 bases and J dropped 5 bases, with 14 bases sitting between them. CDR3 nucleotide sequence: TGTGCCAGTAGTATGCTCAGGGGAGAAGACGAGCAGTACTTC. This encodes CASSMLRGEDEQYF.

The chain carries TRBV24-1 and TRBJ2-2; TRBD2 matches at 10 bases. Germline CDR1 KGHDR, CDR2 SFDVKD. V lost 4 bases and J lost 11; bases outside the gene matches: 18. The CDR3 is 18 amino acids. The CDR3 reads CATSEKPGLAQTNNELFF. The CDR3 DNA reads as TGTGCCACCAGTGAGAAACCGGGACTAGCGCAAACGAACAATGAGCTGTTTTTT.